The clone carrying this TCR beta chain came up a few times. What it binds is not known. Patients affected by ophthalmopathy presented a Clinical Activity Score of at least 3, a NOSPECS grade of at least 4, and disease duration below 3 months. The CDR3 length is 16 residues. The V and J ends lost 2 bases and 1 base respectively, with 11 bases between them. From germline, CDR1 is SGHVS and CDR2 FQNEAQ. The data stem from a study of T cells in Graves' hyperthyroidism and ophthalmopathy. Study findings and constraints: Before onset, ophthalmopathy was predicted by the model a median roughly 6.8 months earlier.

There were TCR beta CDR3 regions amplified from RNA transcripts. First-round RT-PCR targeting the TCR CDR3 was performed with the HTBI primer set. TCRdb fed the multiplex PCR reads into MiXCR, producing one record per CDR3 protein. The sample consists of 450,000 to 500,000 distinct CDR3 sequences, 22% of them appearing once. Sequenced: blood. V and J are TRBV7-8 and TRBJ2-2; no definite D call. This sequence originates from a woman aged 70-85 years with Graves' ophthalmopathy. The CDR3 loop is CASSLRTGLNTGELFF. CDR3 sequence (DNA): TGTGCCAGCAGCTTACGTACCGGGTTGAACACCGGGGAGCTGTTTTTT.